The entry below gives a single T cell receptor beta chain sequence along with its context. Its antigen remains unknown. This specimen comes from a study of shared clonotypes between healthy human individuals. As for the study in general: Per donor, three plates held CD4 naive cells, three held CD4 memory, two held CD8 naive and one held CD8 memory.

The V end lost 5 bases, the J end lost 5 bases, and 12 bases lay between the germline ends. This CDR3 contains 13 residues. Germline CDR1 and CDR2: MNHEY and SVGAGI. Study-wide results and limits: Around 5% of naive CD4 clonotypes were shared across a few donors. Blood was the only sampled material, and tissue repertoires likely differ. Against clonotypes common to all four donors, non-shared ones had lower generation probabilities.

Generated by immunoSEQ multiplex PCR, the TCRdb table keeps only in-frame clones and is missing some. The profile covers 2 million to 2.5 million clones, with approximately 96% appearing a single time and approximately 0.13% taken by the ten largest. This TCR derives from a man aged 18 to 35 in good health. The chain recombines TRBV6-5 with TRBJ1-1, with D possibly being TRBD1 (5 bases). Material: naive CD4+ T cells sorted from blood. Subset meaning: CD45RA+ positively selected. The CDR3: CASSEGLGTEAFF. The CDR3 DNA is TGTGCCAGCAGTGAGGGGCTTGGAACTGAAGCTTTCTTT.